This T cell receptor beta chain is from a study of T cell responses to AZD1222 COVID-19 vaccine. Only in-frame clones appear in the TCRdb table, and some are missing; sequencing was by immunoSEQ multiplex PCR. The sample holds 84,000 or so clones, over 75% seen once. This CDR3 spans 15 amino acids. Unmatched junction bases numbered 5, after V lost 0 bases and J lost 6 bases. CDR1 and CDR2 from the germline V gene are MNHEY and SMNVEV (reference sequence). V is TRBV27 and J is TRBJ1-5; 7 bases fit TRBD1. This receptor was identified in an adult in good health. This sample comprised peripheral blood, obtained on day 0 of AZD1222 vaccination. For the CDR3, the DNA is TGTGCCAGCAGTTTATCTGCAGGGGGGGTTCAGCCCCAGCATTTT. Protein: CASSLSAGGVQPQHF.